A selection of T cell receptor beta chains follows, all from one sample in a study of post-analysis software for immune sequencing data. MiXCR was run by TCRdb on the PCR reads, yielding one entry per CDR3 protein. This table has 600,000 to 700,000 distinct CDR3 sequences, 55% to 60% appearing once. Sequenced sample: blood. Receptors were obtained from a girl aged 2 to 9 with multiple sclerosis. The CDR3 runs from the conserved cysteine through the conserved F or W. Each record gives: clone size, D gene, CDR3 length, J gene, V gene, CDR3 DNA, CDR3 protein. The D gene is left open where the match is weak. Clone size is given for some rows only: seen once, a few or many times, or a class if the clone is expanded.

clone size: once; D gene: TRBD1; CDR3 length: 17; J gene: TRBJ1-2; V gene: TRBV6-1; CDR3 DNA: TGTGCCAGCAGTGACGTGTTAAGGGGACAGCTAAACTATGGCTACACCTTC; CDR3 protein: CASSDVLRGQLNYGYTF
clone size: -; D gene: TRBD1; CDR3 length: 14; J gene: TRBJ2-3; V gene: TRBV9; CDR3 DNA: TGTGCCAGCAACGTAGGTTCGGGACAGTATACGCAGTATTTT; CDR3 protein: CASNVGSGQYTQYF
clone size: -; D gene: TRBD2; CDR3 length: 14; J gene: TRBJ2-5; V gene: TRBV29-1; CDR3 DNA: TGCAGCGTTGACACTAGCGGGGGAGAAGAGACCCAGTACTTC; CDR3 protein: CSVDTSGGEETQYF
clone size: -; D gene: -; CDR3 length: 15; J gene: TRBJ2-3; V gene: TRBV30; CDR3 DNA: TGTGCCTGGAGTGTAGACCAGCACCGGGCAGATACGCAGTATTTT; CDR3 protein: CAWSVDQHRADTQYF
clone size: -; D gene: -; CDR3 length: 14; J gene: TRBJ1-2; V gene: TRBV4-2; CDR3 DNA: TGTGCCAGCAGCCAGGAACGGACCGACTATGGCTACACCTTC; CDR3 protein: CASSQERTDYGYTF
clone size: few; D gene: -; CDR3 length: 13; J gene: TRBJ2-3; V gene: TRBV29-1; CDR3 DNA: TGCAGCGTTAGGGAAGAGAGGACAGATACGCAGTATTTT; CDR3 protein: CSVREERTDTQYF
clone size: -; D gene: TRBD2; CDR3 length: 17; J gene: TRBJ2-1; V gene: TRBV18; CDR3 DNA: TGTGCCAGCTCACCGGGACTAGCGGGAGAGTTTTACAATGAGCAGTTCTTC; CDR3 protein: CASSPGLAGEFYNEQFF
clone size: -; D gene: -; CDR3 length: 13; J gene: TRBJ2-4; V gene: TRBV20-1; CDR3 DNA: TGCAGTGCTATAGGACTAGCCAAAAACATTCAGTACTTC; CDR3 protein: CSAIGLAKNIQYF
clone size: -; D gene: TRBD2; CDR3 length: 15; J gene: TRBJ2-1; V gene: TRBV20-1; CDR3 DNA: TGCAGTGCTCCCCTCGCGGGAGACCCCTACAATGAGCAGTTCTTC; CDR3 protein: CSAPLAGDPYNEQFF
clone size: -; D gene: TRBD2; CDR3 length: 14; J gene: TRBJ2-7; V gene: TRBV20-1; CDR3 DNA: TGCAGTGCAACCGGGGGGTCCCACGGTTACGAGCAGTACTTC; CDR3 protein: CSATGGSHGYEQYF
clone size: -; D gene: -; CDR3 length: 13; J gene: TRBJ2-7; V gene: TRBV28; CDR3 DNA: TGTGCCAGCAGGGACGGTCCCGTGGGGGAGCAGTACTTC; CDR3 protein: CASRDGPVGEQYF
clone size: -; D gene: -; CDR3 length: 12; J gene: TRBJ1-1; V gene: TRBV5-4; CDR3 DNA: TGTGCCAGCAGCGTGGGGAGGACTGAAGCTTTCTTT; CDR3 protein: CASSVGRTEAFF
clone size: -; D gene: -; CDR3 length: 16; J gene: TRBJ2-3; V gene: TRBV4-2; CDR3 DNA: TGTGCCAGCAGCCAAGAGGGGGGCGCGGGCACAGATACGCAGTATTTT; CDR3 protein: CASSQEGGAGTDTQYF
clone size: -; D gene: TRBD2; CDR3 length: 16; J gene: TRBJ2-1; V gene: TRBV5-1; CDR3 DNA: TGCGCCAGCAGCTTGTTGCTAGCGGGGTCGGGGAATGAGCAGTTCTTC; CDR3 protein: CASSLLLAGSGNEQFF
clone size: -; D gene: -; CDR3 length: 12; J gene: TRBJ2-1; V gene: TRBV6-6; CDR3 DNA: TGTGCCAGCGGGAGCGGGTACAATGAGCAGTTCTTC; CDR3 protein: CASGSGYNEQFF
clone size: few; D gene: -; CDR3 length: 11; J gene: TRBJ1-5; V gene: TRBV12-3/TRBV12-4; CDR3 DNA: TGTGCCAGCAGTTTGGGTCAGCCCCAGCATTTT; CDR3 protein: CASSLGQPQHF
clone size: -; D gene: -; CDR3 length: 14; J gene: TRBJ2-7; V gene: TRBV5-5; CDR3 DNA: TGTGCCAGCAGCTGGGCACATGGGTCCTACGAGCAGTACTTC; CDR3 protein: CASSWAHGSYEQYF
clone size: few; D gene: -; CDR3 length: 13; J gene: TRBJ2-5; V gene: TRBV27; CDR3 DNA: TGTGCCAGCAGTTTCAGTCAGGGAGAGACCCAGTACTTC; CDR3 protein: CASSFSQGETQYF
clone size: -; D gene: TRBD1; CDR3 length: 14; J gene: TRBJ2-3; V gene: TRBV6-5; CDR3 DNA: TGTGCCAGCAGCAGGGACAGGGAATCAGATATGCAGTATTTT; CDR3 protein: CASSRDRESDMQYF
clone size: few; D gene: -; CDR3 length: 12; J gene: TRBJ2-3; V gene: TRBV20-1; CDR3 DNA: TGCAGTGCCTCTAGCCCCACAGATACGCAGTATTTT; CDR3 protein: CSASSPTDTQYF
clone size: -; D gene: -; CDR3 length: 16; J gene: TRBJ2-1; V gene: TRBV7-9; CDR3 DNA: TGTGCCAGCAGCCTCGGAGACAGAGTCTCCTACAATGAGCAGTTCTTC; CDR3 protein: CASSLGDRVSYNEQFF
clone size: -; D gene: -; CDR3 length: 14; J gene: TRBJ2-5; V gene: TRBV18; CDR3 DNA: TGTGCCAGCTCACCACCTTCCACCCAAGAGACCCAGTACTTC; CDR3 protein: CASSPPSTQETQYF
clone size: -; D gene: -; CDR3 length: 15; J gene: TRBJ1-6; V gene: TRBV12-3/TRBV12-4; CDR3 DNA: TGTGCCAGCAGTTCTCGGATCCTCTATAATTCACCCCTCCACTTT; CDR3 protein: CASSSRILYNSPLHF
clone size: -; D gene: -; CDR3 length: 16; J gene: TRBJ2-5; V gene: TRBV20-1; CDR3 DNA: TGCAGTGCTAGAGCGGGACTACGAGGGGGTGGAGAGACCCAGTACTTC; CDR3 protein: CSARAGLRGGGETQYF
clone size: -; D gene: -; CDR3 length: 15; J gene: TRBJ1-1; V gene: TRBV6-5; CDR3 DNA: TGTGCCAGCACACCCCAGGGACACCTGAACACTGAAGCTTTCTTT; CDR3 protein: CASTPQGHLNTEAFF
clone size: few; D gene: -; CDR3 length: 13; J gene: TRBJ2-5; V gene: TRBV20-1; CDR3 DNA: TGCAGTCCTACCCCGGGACTGCAAGAGACCCAGTACTTC; CDR3 protein: CSPTPGLQETQYF
clone size: -; D gene: -; CDR3 length: 14; J gene: TRBJ2-5; V gene: TRBV6-1; CDR3 DNA: TGTGCCAGCAGTGAAGCCCAGGGGCTAGAGACCCAGTACTTC; CDR3 protein: CASSEAQGLETQYF
clone size: -; D gene: -; CDR3 length: 14; J gene: TRBJ1-5; V gene: TRBV20-1; CDR3 DNA: TGCAGTGCTAGAAGGGATAGGGGAGGTCAGCCCCAGCATTTT; CDR3 protein: CSARRDRGGQPQHF
clone size: -; D gene: -; CDR3 length: 13; J gene: TRBJ2-7; V gene: TRBV2; CDR3 DNA: TGTGCCAGCAGTGAGGGCAACATCTACGAGCAGTACTTC; CDR3 protein: CASSEGNIYEQYF
clone size: many; D gene: TRBD2; CDR3 length: 15; J gene: TRBJ2-3; V gene: TRBV20-1; CDR3 DNA: TGCAGTGCTAGAGCGACTAGCGGTGAGGGAGATACGCAGTATTTT; CDR3 protein: CSARATSGEGDTQYF